The 18 T cell receptor beta chains presented below share a single source sample, sequenced in a study of blood T cell repertoires in COVID-19. Sequencing used immunoSEQ multiplex PCR; TCRdb keeps in-frame clones, though not all of them. The sample gives about 68,000 clones, approximately 90% of which show up once; around 7% is in the top ten. The sequenced material came from peripheral blood. These receptors all come from a human donor in a cohort sampled during active COVID-19.

This clone was recorded a few times. The rearrangement joins TRBV12-5 to TRBJ2-7; D is undetermined. Trimming took off 1 base at V and 0 bases at J, with 4 bases between the two ends. The CDR3 is 13 amino acids. From germline, CDR1 is LGHNT and CDR2 FRNRAP. The CDR3 sequence: CASGLDSSYEQYF. The DNA of the CDR3 is TGTGCTAGTGGTTTGGACAGCTCCTACGAGCAGTACTTC.

In this sample, this clone is medium-sized (0.01 to 0.1%). The CDR3 loop is CASSMALQVSQPQHF. In nucleotides, the CDR3 is TGTGCCAGTAGTATGGCTCTTCAAGTCAGTCAGCCCCAGCATTTT. V usage is TRBV19 and J usage is TRBJ1-5, with D uncertain. With 3 bases removed from V and 6 bases from J, the gap between germline ends came to 15 bases. The CDR3 spans 15 residues. CDR1 is LNHDA, CDR2 SQIVND, per germline (reference sequence).

This clone was counted once. The DNA for the CDR3 is TGTGCCAGTAGTCCGCCGACAGGGTACGAAGGCTACACCTTC. This codes for CASSPPTGYEGYTF. The genes are TRBV19 and TRBJ1-2, with 7 bases aligning to TRBD1. This CDR3 has 14 amino acids. Losses at the gene ends were 5 bases for V and 8 bases for J; bases not matched to a gene: 11. The germline V gene has CDR1 LNHDA and CDR2 SQIVND (reference sequence).

The rearrangement uses TRBV7-2 and TRBJ1-2; 7 positions agree with TRBD1. J lost 3 bases, V lost 5 bases, and 6 bases had no gene match. This CDR3 spans 14 amino acids. CDR1 SGHTA and CDR2 FQGNSA come from the germline V gene. The CDR3 bases are TGTGCCAGCAGCCTCCACGGGACAGACTATGGCTACACCTTC. This translates into CASSLHGTDYGYTF.

The chain recombines TRBV27 with TRBJ1-2, with D possibly being TRBD1 (5 bases). The germline gives CDR1 MNHEY, CDR2 SMNVEV (reference sequence). V was trimmed by 5 bases and J by 8 bases, leaving 18 bases between them. The CDR3 has 14 amino acids. The CDR3: CASSRQGFEVGYTF. The DNA of the CDR3 is TGTGCCAGCAGTCGGCAGGGATTTGAAGTGGGCTACACCTTC.

V is TRBV24-1 and J is TRBJ2-2, with D perhaps matching TRBD1 (5 bases). CDR1 is KGHDR, CDR2 SFDVKD, per germline. This CDR3 is built from 15 residues. The ends were cut back, 9 bases at V and 3 bases at J, with 16 bases in the middle. CDR3 nucleotides: TGTGCCACCGTGGTACAGACAGACTACACCGGGGAGCTGTTTTTT. Encoded protein: CATVVQTDYTGELFF.

The chain has TRBV5-4 and TRBJ2-5, with no clear D. This CDR3 region has 15 residues. The V and J ends lost 0 bases and 4 bases respectively, with 13 bases between them. CDR1 is SGHNT and CDR2 is YYREEE in the germline V gene (reference sequence). CDR3 protein: CASSLVLGPRETQYF. The DNA of the CDR3 is TGTGCCAGCAGCTTGGTTCTGGGCCCAAGAGAGACCCAGTACTTC.

This chain links TRBV24-1 with TRBJ2-1, with D uncertain. The CDR3 spans 16 residues. The V end lost 1 base, the J end lost 8 bases, and 17 bases lay between the germline ends. CDR1 is KGHDR and CDR2 is SFDVKD in the germline V gene. This chain's CDR3 is CATSDFAGSNLYEQFF. Written as DNA, the CDR3 is TGTGCCACCAGTGATTTTGCCGGTTCTAATTTGTATGAGCAGTTCTTC.

By share, this clone counts as medium-sized (0.01 to 0.1%). The chain links TRBV7-7 to TRBJ2-1; no firm D call. The CDR3 contains 15 residues. From germline, CDR1 is SSHAT and CDR2 FNYEAQ (reference sequence). V was shortened by 6 bases and J by 0 bases, with 12 bases between the two germline ends. The DNA for the CDR3 is TGTGCCAGCAGTTCTAAAGCGAGCTCCTACAATGAGCAGTTCTTC. This translates into CASSSKASSYNEQFF.

The chain combines TRBV9 with TRBJ2-2; TRBD2 might be the D (6 bases). The CDR3 is made up of 13 amino acids. The ends were cut back, 1 base at V and 6 bases at J, with 7 bases in the middle. CDR1 and CDR2 from the germline V gene are SGDLS and YYNGEE. CDR3 sequence reads: CASSVSGAGELFF. The CDR3 DNA follows: TGTGCCAGCAGCGTATCGGGGGCCGGGGAGCTGTTTTTT.

The chain uses TRBV6-4 and TRBJ1-2; possible D gene TRBD1, 5 bases. CDR1 MRHNA and CDR2 SNTAGT come from the germline V gene. The germline V and J ends were trimmed by 3 bases and 4 bases, with 12 bases remaining between them. The CDR3 has 14 amino acids. CDR3 loop: CASSEPSGGYGYTF. CDR3 sequence (DNA): TGTGCCAGCAGTGAACCCTCGGGGGGCTATGGCTACACCTTC.

The chain joins TRBV18 to TRBJ1-6, with no clear D. The CDR3 runs to 13 residues. Germline loops: CDR1 KGHSH, CDR2 LQKENI. Trimming removed 2 bases from V and 9 bases from J, with 8 bases in between. CDR3 coding DNA: TGTGCCAGCTCACCAGAGTTACGTTCACCCCTCCACTTT. This encodes CASSPELRSPLHF.

This clone appeared a single time. CDR3 sequence reads: CASSLEPQGGQETQYF. Here the CDR3 DNA reads TGTGCCAGCAGCTTAGAGCCCCAGGGGGGCCAAGAGACCCAGTACTTC. V gene TRBV11-2 combines with J gene TRBJ2-5; weak D call: TRBD1 (7 bases). V lost 0 bases and J lost 1, with 12 bases in between. The germline V gene encodes CDR1 SGHAT and CDR2 FQNNGV. The CDR3 extends over 16 amino acids.

The gene calls are TRBV6-2 or TRBV6-3 and TRBJ2-2; 7 bases align to TRBD2. Germline values: CDR1 MNHEY, CDR2 SVGEGT. V was pared by 5 bases and J by 8 bases, with 2 bases of the junction left unmatched. The CDR3 consists of 12 residues. The CDR3 nucleotides are TGTGCCAGCAGTGGAGCGGGGGGGGAGCTGTTTTTT. Protein: CASSGAGGELFF.

The chain has TRBV3-1 (or the pseudogene TRBV3-2) and TRBJ2-3; the D gene is possibly TRBD2 (6 bases). Trimming took off 6 bases at V and 0 bases at J, with 13 bases between the two ends. The CDR3 is 15 amino acids. Germline loops: CDR1 LGHDT, CDR2 YNNKEL (reference sequence). The CDR3 sequence: CASRYRLGSTDTQYF. For the CDR3, the DNA is TGTGCCAGCAGGTACAGACTAGGTAGCACAGATACGCAGTATTTT.

The chain has TRBV6-5 and TRBJ2-3, with a tentative D call TRBD2 (6 bases). Germline CDR1 reads MNHEY; CDR2 reads SVGAGI. V dropped 4 bases and J dropped 1 base, with 9 bases sitting between them. The CDR3 contains 14 residues. The CDR3 nucleotides read TGTGCCAGCAGTTCGGAGCGGGGCACAGATACGCAGTATTTT. It yields the protein CASSSERGTDTQYF.

The V gene is TRBV5-6, the J gene TRBJ2-5, with D unclear. Per germline, CDR1 SGHDT and CDR2 YYEEEE. The CDR3 spans 13 residues. Trimming took 4 bases from V and 0 from J, leaving 7 bases between them. In DNA, the CDR3 is TGTGCCAGCAGCCTGAGGTACCAAGAGACCCAGTACTTC. Protein product: CASSLRYQETQYF.

This clone was seen once. J is TRBJ1-3 and V is TRBV5-1; possible D gene TRBD1, 5 bases. Germline loops: CDR1 SGHRS, CDR2 YFSETQ. V was clipped by 0 bases and J by 4 bases, with 11 bases between them. This CDR3 spans 15 amino acids. CDR3 protein: CASSLAGSDGNTIYF. CDR3 DNA: TGCGCCAGCAGCTTGGCAGGGTCAGACGGAAACACCATATATTTT. Using reference TRBV5-1 and TRBJ1-3 for the parts outside the CDR3, the full variable domain is KAGVTQTPRYLIKTRGQQVTLSCSPISGHRSVSWYQQTPGQGLQFLFEYFSETQRNKGNFPGRFSGRQFSNSRSEMNVSTLELGDSALYLCASSLAGSDGNTIYFGEGSWLTVV.